The rows below give T cell receptor beta chains drawn from one sample of a study of blood T cell repertoires in COVID-19. Data came from immunoSEQ multiplex PCR; TCRdb stores just in-frame clones and leaves some out. The table has roughly 180,000 clones, about 85% seen once. Sequenced: PBMCs or T cells enriched from blood (not recorded which). Source of these receptors: a man in his forties who had recovered from COVID-19. CDR3s include the opening cysteine and the closing phenylalanine or tryptophan. The order of the fields is D gene, J gene, clone size, V gene, CDR3 DNA, CDR3 protein. The D gene is left open where the match is weak. Only some rows state a clone size, as once, few, many or a class for expanded clones.

>TRBD2|TRBJ2-3|NA|TRBV24-1
TGTGCCACCAGTGACCCGACTAGCGGCACAGATACGCAGTATTTT
CATSDPTSGTDTQYF
>NA|TRBJ1-2|NA|TRBV6-5
TGTGCCAGCAGACAGGATATTAACTATGGCTACACCTTC
CASRQDINYGYTF
>NA|TRBJ1-1|NA|TRBV3-1/TRBV3-2
TGTGCCAGCAGCCAACCACAGGGTGAAGCTTTCTTT
CASSQPQGEAFF
>NA|TRBJ1-3|NA|TRBV5-1
TGCGCCAGCAGCCCTTGGACAGACGGCCAAAGTACCCGTCAGGCAATGGCAGATTTT
CASSPWTDGQSTRQAMADF
>TRBD1|TRBJ1-3|NA|TRBV30
TGTGCCTGGAGTGTAGGGACAGGCTCTGGAAACACCATATATTTT
CAWSVGTGSGNTIYF
>NA|TRBJ2-7|NA|TRBV27
TGTGCCAGCAGTTTCACCTACCGATCCTACGAGCAGTACTTC
CASSFTYRSYEQYF
>TRBD1|TRBJ1-1|NA|TRBV19
TGTGCCAGTAGGCGCTCGACAGGGCCCTCTGAAGCTTTCTTT
CASRRSTGPSEAFF
>NA|TRBJ2-1|NA|TRBV5-1
TGCGCCAGCAGCCCCCGACAGGACTCCTACAATGAGCAGTTCTTC
CASSPRQDSYNEQFF
>TRBD1|TRBJ1-2|NA|TRBV6-4
TGTGCCAGCAGTGACTCGAACAGGGGGGGCTATGGCTACACCTTC
CASSDSNRGGYGYTF
>NA|TRBJ1-2|NA|TRBV7-6
TGTGCCAGCAGCTTAGAGGACAGCTATGGCTACACCTTC
CASSLEDSYGYTF
>NA|TRBJ1-1|NA|TRBV27
TGTGCCAGCAGTCTTTACGGGAACACTGAAGCTTTCTTT
CASSLYGNTEAFF
>NA|TRBJ2-1|NA|TRBV12-3/TRBV12-4
TGTGCCAGCAGATACGACAGCAATGAGCAGTTCTTC
CASRYDSNEQFF
>NA|TRBJ2-7|NA|TRBV6-6
TGTGCCAGCAGTTACGAGGGCTACGAGCAGTACTTC
CASSYEGYEQYF
>TRBD1|TRBJ1-4|NA|TRBV19
TGTGCCAGTAGTCTCCGGGACAGACCGAATGAAAAACTGTTTTTT
CASSLRDRPNEKLFF
>NA|TRBJ1-1|NA|TRBV19
TGTGCCAGTCGCCCAGGGGTACGAAACACTGAAGCTTTCTTT
CASRPGVRNTEAFF
>NA|TRBJ1-4|NA|TRBV28
TGTGCCAGCACCGGGACATCGAGAGGGACTAATGAAAAACTGTTTTTT
CASTGTSRGTNEKLFF
>TRBD2|TRBJ2-7|NA|TRBV14
TGTGCCAGCAGCCGAACTAGCGGCCTCTCCTACGAGCAGTACTTC
CASSRTSGLSYEQYF
>NA|TRBJ2-5|NA|TRBV7-3
TGTGCCAGCAGCTTAACACCGGGGTCCTTTCAAGAGACCCAGTACTTC
CASSLTPGSFQETQYF
>TRBD1|TRBJ2-3|few|TRBV11-3
TGTGCCAGCAGCCTAAGACAGAAGGGGGCTAGCACAGATACGCAGTATTTT
CASSLRQKGASTDTQYF
>NA|TRBJ2-7|NA|TRBV7-3
TGTGCCAGCAGCTTAGCTAAGGGGAACGAGCAGTACTTC
CASSLAKGNEQYF
>NA|TRBJ1-3|NA|TRBV28
TGTGCCAGCAGGCTAGAACAAGGGCGGGCTGGAAACACCATATATTTT
CASRLEQGRAGNTIYF
>NA|TRBJ1-1|once|TRBV11-2
TGTGCCAGCAGCTTAGGACAGAACACTGAAGCTTTCTTT
CASSLGQNTEAFF
>NA|TRBJ1-2|NA|TRBV19
TGTGCCAGTAGTCCCGGGGTGATCTATGGCTACACCTTC
CASSPGVIYGYTF
>NA|TRBJ2-4|NA|TRBV12-3/TRBV12-4
TGTGCCAGCAGTTTACTCCTAGAAAACATTCAGTACTTC
CASSLLLENIQYF
>NA|TRBJ1-6|NA|TRBV6-1
TGTGCCAGCAGTGACATTTCCGGTTCACCCCTCCACTTT
CASSDISGSPLHF
>NA|TRBJ1-1|NA|TRBV7-9
TGTGCCAGCAGCTTAGTAGGGGGTCCTGCCACTGAAGCTTTCTTT
CASSLVGGPATEAFF
>TRBD1|TRBJ2-7|NA|TRBV27
TGTGCCAGCAGTTTCAGGGGGCATGAGCAGTACTTC
CASSFRGHEQYF
>TRBD2|TRBJ2-5|many|TRBV6-1
TGTGCCAGCAGTGAACTAGCGGGAGGGCAAGAGACCCAGTACTTC
CASSELAGGQETQYF
>NA|TRBJ1-5|NA|TRBV6-5
TGTGCCAGCAAGAGACAGATAAATAGCAATCAGCCCCAGCATTTT
CASKRQINSNQPQHF
>NA|TRBJ2-1|NA|TRBV15
TGTGCCACCAGCCCACCAGGGGTCAATGAGCAGTTCTTC
CATSPPGVNEQFF
>NA|TRBJ1-3|NA|TRBV3-1/TRBV3-2
TGTGCCAGCAGCTTGAATTCAGTATCTGGAAACACCATATATTTT
CASSLNSVSGNTIYF
>TRBD1|TRBJ1-2|NA|TRBV12-3/TRBV12-4
TGTGCCAGCAGTTTTAGGACAGGCCTTAACGGCACCTTC
CASSFRTGLNGTF
>NA|TRBJ1-1|once|TRBV11-3
TGTGCCAGCAGCTTAGTTGGAGTCACGGAGGCTTTCTTT
CASSLVGVTEAFF
>NA|TRBJ2-3|NA|TRBV24-1
TGTGCCACCAGCGTCGGGGATACGCAGTATTTT
CATSVGDTQYF
>NA|TRBJ1-2|NA|TRBV5-1
TGCGCCAGCAGCCCAGGACAAAACAAAGGGCGTAACTATGGCTACACCTTC
CASSPGQNKGRNYGYTF
>TRBD1|TRBJ1-4|few|TRBV27
TGTGCCAGCAGGAGGGACAGCGGAGGGACTAATGAAAAACTGTTTTTT
CASRRDSGGTNEKLFF
>TRBD2|TRBJ2-1|NA|TRBV4-2
TGTGCCAGCAGCCCATCTAGCGGGAACTACAATGAGCAGTTCTTC
CASSPSSGNYNEQFF
>NA|TRBJ1-3|NA|TRBV5-1
TGCGCCAGCAGCTTCGACTCCCCGGGGGGCACCATATATTTT
CASSFDSPGGTIYF
>NA|TRBJ2-7|NA|TRBV4-1
TGCGCCAGCAGTCCAGACGGGGACTACGAGCAGTACTTC
CASSPDGDYEQYF
>NA|TRBJ1-2|NA|TRBV5-4
TGTGCCAGCAGCTTGTCCACAGGGTTGACGTATGGCTACACCTTC
CASSLSTGLTYGYTF
>NA|TRBJ1-3|NA|TRBV30
TGTGCCTGGGACAGGCAGAATGGAAACACCATATATTTT
CAWDRQNGNTIYF
>NA|TRBJ2-3|NA|TRBV6-5
TGTGCCAGCAGTTACAATCCGTCTAGCACAGATACGCAGTATTTT
CASSYNPSSTDTQYF
>TRBD1|TRBJ1-1|NA|TRBV7-9
TGTGCCAGCAGCGTAGGGGACAGCGGTGAAGCTTTCTTT
CASSVGDSGEAFF
>TRBD2|TRBJ2-5|NA|TRBV4-1
TGCGCCAGCAGCCCCCTAGCGGCAGACCAAGAGACCCAGTACTTC
CASSPLAADQETQYF